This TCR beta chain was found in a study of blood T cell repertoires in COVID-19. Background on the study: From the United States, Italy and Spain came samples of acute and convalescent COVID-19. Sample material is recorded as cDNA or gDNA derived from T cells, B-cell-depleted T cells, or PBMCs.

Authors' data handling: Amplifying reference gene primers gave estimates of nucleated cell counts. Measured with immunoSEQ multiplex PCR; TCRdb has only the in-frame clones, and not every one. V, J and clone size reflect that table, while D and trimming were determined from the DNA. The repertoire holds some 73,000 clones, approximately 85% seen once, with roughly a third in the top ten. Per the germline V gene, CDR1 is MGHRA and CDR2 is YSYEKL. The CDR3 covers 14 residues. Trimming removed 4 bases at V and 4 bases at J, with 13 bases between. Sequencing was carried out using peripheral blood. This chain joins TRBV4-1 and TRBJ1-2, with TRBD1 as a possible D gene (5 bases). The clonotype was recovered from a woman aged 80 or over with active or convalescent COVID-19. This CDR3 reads CASSPTGKRYGYTF. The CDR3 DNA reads TGCGCCAGCAGCCCAACAGGAAAACGCTATGGCTACACCTTC.